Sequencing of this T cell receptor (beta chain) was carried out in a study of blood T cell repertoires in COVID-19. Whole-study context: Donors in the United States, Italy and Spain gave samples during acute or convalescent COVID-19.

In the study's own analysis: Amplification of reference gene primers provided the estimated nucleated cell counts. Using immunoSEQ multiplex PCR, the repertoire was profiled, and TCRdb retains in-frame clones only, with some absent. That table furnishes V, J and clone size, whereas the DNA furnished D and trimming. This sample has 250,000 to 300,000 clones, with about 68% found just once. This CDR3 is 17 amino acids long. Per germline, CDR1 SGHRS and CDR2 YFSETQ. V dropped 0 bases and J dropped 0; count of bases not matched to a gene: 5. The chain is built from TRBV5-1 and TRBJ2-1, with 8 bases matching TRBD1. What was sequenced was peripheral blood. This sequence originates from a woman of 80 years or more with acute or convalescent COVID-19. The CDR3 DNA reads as TGCGCCAGCAGCTTGGCCCAGGGGGCCCCCTCCTACAATGAGCAGTTCTTC. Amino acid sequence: CASSLAQGAPSYNEQFF.